The sample holds many counts of the clone carrying this T cell receptor (beta chain). Its antigen is undetermined. V lost 2 bases and J lost 1; bases outside the gene matches: 8. Germline V gene lookup returns CDR1 SGHDN and CDR2 FVKESK. The CDR3 extends over 18 amino acids. A single record per CDR3 protein comes from TCRdb applying MiXCR to the 5' RACE reads. The table has some 220,000 distinct CDR3 sequences, about 7% seen once; the top ten hold about 14%. This specimen belongs to a study of CD8 T cells in ankylosing spondylitis. General study results and limits: It appeared that ankylosing spondylitis blood was characterized by a TCR beta motif of several highly homologous variants.

The receptor's source is a male donor with ankylosing spondylitis. This chain connects TRBV14 to TRBJ2-7, with 13 bases matching TRBD2. The sequenced sample consisted of blood, either unsorted or a sorted T cell fraction (not recorded which). The CDR3 DNA follows: TGTGCCAGCAGCCAACATCGGACTAGCGGGGGCCATTCCTACGAGCAGTACTTC. Protein: CASSQHRTSGGHSYEQYF.